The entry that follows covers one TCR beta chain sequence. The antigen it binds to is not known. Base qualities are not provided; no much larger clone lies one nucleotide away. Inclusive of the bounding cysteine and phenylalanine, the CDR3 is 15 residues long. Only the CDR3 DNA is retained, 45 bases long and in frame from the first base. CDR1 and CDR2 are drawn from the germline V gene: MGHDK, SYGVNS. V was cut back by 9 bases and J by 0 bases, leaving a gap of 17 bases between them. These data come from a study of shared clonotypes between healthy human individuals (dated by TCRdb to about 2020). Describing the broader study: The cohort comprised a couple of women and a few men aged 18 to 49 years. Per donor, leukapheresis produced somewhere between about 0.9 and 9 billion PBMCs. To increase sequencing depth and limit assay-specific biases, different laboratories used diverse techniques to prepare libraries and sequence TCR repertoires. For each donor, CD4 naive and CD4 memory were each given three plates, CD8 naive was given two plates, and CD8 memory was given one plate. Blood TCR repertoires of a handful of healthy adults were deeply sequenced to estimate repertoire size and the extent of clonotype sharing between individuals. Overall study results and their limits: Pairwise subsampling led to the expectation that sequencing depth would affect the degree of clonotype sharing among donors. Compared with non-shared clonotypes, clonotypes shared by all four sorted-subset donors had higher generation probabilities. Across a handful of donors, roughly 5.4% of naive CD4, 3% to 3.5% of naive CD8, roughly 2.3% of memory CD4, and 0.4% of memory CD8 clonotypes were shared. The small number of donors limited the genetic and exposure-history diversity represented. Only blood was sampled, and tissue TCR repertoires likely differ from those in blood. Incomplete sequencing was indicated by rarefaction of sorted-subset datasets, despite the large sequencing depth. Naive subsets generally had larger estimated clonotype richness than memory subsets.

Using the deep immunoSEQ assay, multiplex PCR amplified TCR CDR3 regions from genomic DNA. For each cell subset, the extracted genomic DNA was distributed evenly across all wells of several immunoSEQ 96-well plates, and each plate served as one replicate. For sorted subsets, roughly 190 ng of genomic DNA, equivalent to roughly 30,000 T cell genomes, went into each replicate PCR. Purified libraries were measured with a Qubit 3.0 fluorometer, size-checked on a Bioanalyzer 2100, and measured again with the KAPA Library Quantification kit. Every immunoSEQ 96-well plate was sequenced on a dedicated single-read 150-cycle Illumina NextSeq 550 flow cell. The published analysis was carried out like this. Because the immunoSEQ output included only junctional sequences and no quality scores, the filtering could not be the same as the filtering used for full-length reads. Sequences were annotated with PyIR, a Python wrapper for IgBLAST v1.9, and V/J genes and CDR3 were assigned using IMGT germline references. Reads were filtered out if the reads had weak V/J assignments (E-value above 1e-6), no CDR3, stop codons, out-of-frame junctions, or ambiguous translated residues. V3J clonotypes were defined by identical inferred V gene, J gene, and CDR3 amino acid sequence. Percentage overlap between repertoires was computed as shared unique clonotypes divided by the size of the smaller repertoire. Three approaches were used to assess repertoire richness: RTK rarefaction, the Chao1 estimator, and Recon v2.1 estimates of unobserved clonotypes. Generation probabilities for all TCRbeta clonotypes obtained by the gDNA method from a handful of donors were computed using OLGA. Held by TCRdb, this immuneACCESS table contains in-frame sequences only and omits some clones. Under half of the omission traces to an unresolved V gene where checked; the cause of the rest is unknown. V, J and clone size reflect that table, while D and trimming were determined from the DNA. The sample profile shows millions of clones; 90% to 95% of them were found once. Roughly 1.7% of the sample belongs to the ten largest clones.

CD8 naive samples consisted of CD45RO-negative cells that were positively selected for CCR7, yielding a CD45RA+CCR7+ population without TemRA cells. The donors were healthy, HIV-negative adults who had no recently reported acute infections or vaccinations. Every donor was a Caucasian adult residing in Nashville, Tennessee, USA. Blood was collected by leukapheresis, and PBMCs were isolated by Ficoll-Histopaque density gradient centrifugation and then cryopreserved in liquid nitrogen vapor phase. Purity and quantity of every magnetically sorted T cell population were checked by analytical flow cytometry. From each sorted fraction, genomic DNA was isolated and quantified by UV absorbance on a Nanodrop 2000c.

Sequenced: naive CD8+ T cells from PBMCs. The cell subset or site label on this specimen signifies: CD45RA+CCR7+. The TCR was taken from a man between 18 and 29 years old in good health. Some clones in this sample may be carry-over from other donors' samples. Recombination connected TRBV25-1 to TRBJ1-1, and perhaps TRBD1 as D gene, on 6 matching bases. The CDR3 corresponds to CASKDSDGLNTEAFF. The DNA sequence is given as TGTGCCAGTAAGGACAGCGATGGGCTGAACACTGAAGCTTTCTTT.